This T cell receptor beta chain was recorded in a study of cytotoxic CD8 clonotypes in ibrutinib-treated CLL. On the study more broadly: Sample averages reached 255,043 productive templates and tens of thousands of productive rearrangements.

Points from the study as a whole: Among the clonotypes, public ones were uncommon and contracted or held stable on treatment.

V trimming: 6 bases; J trimming: 7 bases; junction bases outside the gene matches: 7. CDR1 and CDR2 (germline): SNHLY, FYNNEI. This CDR3 is built from 15 residues. Libraries of TCR beta were made from around 1.8 micrograms of genomic DNA that came from cryopreserved PBMCs. The data were produced by immunoSEQ multiplex PCR, yet TCRdb's version contains in-frame clones alone and is incomplete. There are 90,000 to 95,000 clones in the sample; around 77% occur only once, and around 25% lies in the top ten. Remarks on this clone: Antigen: not known.

The sample here was PBMCs, taken after 24 months of ibrutinib treatment. This clonotype was obtained from a human donor with chronic lymphocytic leukemia. The chain couples TRBV2 to TRBJ1-6; 9 nucleotides align to TRBD1. This CDR3 reads CASRENRGRNSPLHF. The CDR3 DNA sequence: TGTGCCAGCAGGGAAAACAGGGGGCGAAATTCACCCCTCCACTTT.